One T cell receptor (beta chain) is described in this entry. The data stem from a study of blood T cell repertoires in COVID-19. V shed 7 bases and J 6 bases; nucleotides not matched to a gene: 22. The CDR3 contains 20 residues. Looked up from germline, CDR1 is GTSNPN and CDR2 is SVGIG (reference sequence). Libraries were prepared by immunoSEQ multiplex PCR; TCRdb keeps only in-frame clonotypes and omits some of them. The table lists hundreds of thousands of clones, approximately 89% of them singletons. This sequence was found in a woman aged 55-75 years with COVID-19, enrolled during active disease. The chain has TRBV30 and TRBJ2-3; 16 positions agree with TRBD2. Sequenced: peripheral blood. The DNA of the CDR3 is TGTGCCTATTCTACACTCTCCGGGACTAGCGGGAGGGGGATATTCGATACGCAGTATTTT. Protein product: CAYSTLSGTSGRGIFDTQYF.